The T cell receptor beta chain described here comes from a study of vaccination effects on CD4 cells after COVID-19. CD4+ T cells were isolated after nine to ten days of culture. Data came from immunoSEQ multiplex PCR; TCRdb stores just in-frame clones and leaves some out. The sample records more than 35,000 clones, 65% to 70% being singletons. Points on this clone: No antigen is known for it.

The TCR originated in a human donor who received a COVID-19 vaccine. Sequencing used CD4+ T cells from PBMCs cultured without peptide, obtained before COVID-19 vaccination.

Written as DNA, the CDR3 is TGTGCCAGCAGCCTGGACAGGGGGAACTATGGCTACACCTTC. This sequence encodes CASSLDRGNYGYTF. This chain joins TRBV7-9 and TRBJ1-2; TRBD1 aligns across 10 bases. Germline values: CDR1 SEHNR, CDR2 FQNEAQ (reference sequence). V gave up 5 bases and J gave up 2 bases; unmatched junction bases: 2. CDR3 size: 14 residues. The complete variable domain, with remaining parts taken from reference TRBV7-9 and TRBJ1-2, reads DTGVSQNPRHKITKRGQNVTFRCDPISEHNRLYWYRQTLGQGPEFLTYFQNEAQLEKSRLLSDRFSAERPKGSFSTLEIQRTEQGDSAMYLCASSLDRGNYGYTFGSGTRLTVV.